A selection of T cell receptor beta chains follows, all from one sample in a study of vaccination and CD4 T cells after COVID-19. These receptors lack a known antigen. TCRdb re-called the PCR reads with MiXCR, one entry per CDR3 protein. This table holds under 25,000 distinct CDR3 sequences, around a quarter found once. Sequences were obtained from cultured CD4+ T cells from blood. The receptors shown here come from a human donor with COVID-19. CDR3s include the opening cysteine and the closing phenylalanine or tryptophan. Each record gives: D gene, J gene, V gene, clone size, CDR3 protein, CDR3 DNA. A D gene is named only where the DNA matches it firmly. Not all rows give a size; the values are once, few, many and, for expanded clones, a class.

>TRBD1|TRBJ2-5|TRBV5-3|few
CAGRDRFRETQYF
TGTGCCGGCCGGGACAGGTTCCGGGAGACCCAGTACTTC
>-|TRBJ2-1|TRBV6-1|-
CASSERMVAANEQFF
TGTGCCAGCAGTGAAAGGATGGTAGCAGCCAATGAGCAGTTCTTC
>-|TRBJ2-6|TRBV6-1|few
CASRSSGANVLTF
TGTGCCAGCAGGTCCTCTGGGGCCAACGTCCTGACTTTC
>-|TRBJ2-5|TRBV5-1|-
CASTLGGGRETQYF
TGCGCCAGTACTTTGGGGGGGGGCCGGGAGACCCAGTACTTC
>-|TRBJ2-5|TRBV25-1|-
CASSAGGRETQYF
TGTGCCAGCAGTGCCGGGGGGCGAGAGACCCAGTACTTC
>-|TRBJ2-1|TRBV5-4|-
CASSLMGFGDYEQFF
TGTGCCAGCAGCTTGATGGGCTTTGGTGACTATGAGCAGTTCTTC
>-|TRBJ2-7|TRBV11-1|-
CASSLRGTTYEQYF
TGTGCCAGCAGCTTACGGGGGACAACTTACGAGCAGTACTTC
>TRBD2|TRBJ2-2|TRBV6-4|few
CASSALAGLAGGRHTGELFF
TGTGCCAGCAGTGCCCTCGCGGGACTAGCGGGGGGCCGGCACACCGGGGAGCTGTTTTTT
>TRBD1|TRBJ1-2|TRBV18|-
CASSPLHSGQGIDYTF
TGTGCCAGCTCACCACTTCATTCCGGACAGGGAATAGACTACACCTTC
>-|TRBJ1-6|TRBV12-3/TRBV12-4|few
CASSRDLEPPLHF
TGTGCCAGCAGTCGTGACTTAGAGCCACCCCTCCACTTT
>TRBD1|TRBJ1-1|TRBV11-1|-
CASSRQGNTEAFF
TGTGCCAGCAGCCGACAGGGGAACACTGAAGCTTTCTTT
>-|TRBJ2-3|TRBV7-3|medium-sized
CASSKSTRTDTQYF
TGTGCCAGCAGCAAAAGTACTCGCACAGATACGCAGTATTTT
>-|TRBJ2-7|TRBV24-1|-
CATSEQGRLEQYF
TGTGCCACCAGTGAACAGGGCCGTCTTGAGCAGTACTTC
>-|TRBJ1-4|TRBV7-2|few
CASSIDSNEKLFF
TGTGCCAGCAGCATAGACAGTAATGAAAAACTGTTTTTT
>-|TRBJ1-1|TRBV7-2|-
CASSKGRENTEAFF
TGTGCCAGCAGCAAGGGGCGGGAGAACACTGAAGCTTTCTTT
>-|TRBJ2-7|TRBV6-2/TRBV6-3|-
CASSYSHWVNEQYF
TGTGCCAGCAGTTACTCACATTGGGTAAACGAGCAGTACTTC
>TRBD2|TRBJ2-3|TRBV7-9|few
CASSPRGVSTDTQYF
TGTGCCAGCAGCCCCCGGGGGGTGAGCACAGATACGCAGTATTTT
>-|TRBJ1-4|TRBV6-5|-
CASSYRGTNEKLFF
TGTGCCAGCAGTTACCGGGGTACTAATGAAAAACTGTTTTTT
>-|TRBJ1-2|TRBV20-1|medium-sized
CSAPTQQRGYGYTF
TGCAGTGCCCCGACGCAGCAAAGAGGCTATGGCTACACCTTC
>TRBD1|TRBJ1-6|TRBV10-3|-
CAISGQGASPLHF
TGTGCCATCAGTGGACAGGGGGCTTCACCCCTCCACTTT
>TRBD1|TRBJ1-2|TRBV19|few
CASSIRQGDGYTF
TGTGCCAGTAGTATCCGGCAGGGGGATGGCTACACCTTC
>-|TRBJ1-2|TRBV6-5|medium-sized
CASSYSTPRSHGYTF
TGTGCCAGCAGTTACTCTACACCCCGGAGCCATGGCTACACCTTC
>TRBD1|TRBJ1-5|TRBV6-2/TRBV6-3|few
CASSAGQGLQPQHF
TGTGCCAGCAGCGCGGGACAGGGCCTTCAGCCCCAGCATTTT
>TRBD1|TRBJ1-5|TRBV20-1|-
CSAKQGALGSNQPQHF
TGCAGTGCTAAACAGGGGGCATTAGGGAGCAATCAGCCCCAGCATTTT
>-|TRBJ2-2|TRBV11-1|-
CASSRPAGELFF
TGTGCCAGCAGCCGCCCTGCCGGGGAGCTGTTTTTT
>-|TRBJ1-1|TRBV19|-
CASRNKLGRTEAFF
TGTGCCAGTAGGAATAAATTGGGGAGGACTGAAGCTTTCTTT
>-|TRBJ1-3|TRBV7-6|few
CASSMTGQASGNTIYF
TGTGCCAGCAGCATGACAGGCCAAGCATCTGGAAACACCATATATTTT
>-|TRBJ1-5|TRBV24-1|-
CATSESRGGLSNQPQHF
TGTGCCACCAGTGAGTCCAGGGGAGGTTTAAGCAATCAGCCCCAGCATTTT
>-|TRBJ2-3|TRBV5-1|-
CASSLGGTHGTDTQYF
TGCGCCAGCAGCTTGGGCGGGACACACGGCACAGATACGCAGTATTTT
>TRBD1|TRBJ1-2|TRBV27|medium-sized
CASSLYRGSRYGYTF
TGTGCCAGCAGCTTGTACAGGGGAAGTCGGTATGGCTACACCTTC
>TRBD2|TRBJ2-5|TRBV5-1|-
CASSQVGSGGQETQYF
TGCGCCAGCAGCCAGGTGGGGAGCGGGGGCCAAGAGACCCAGTACTTC
>TRBD1|TRBJ1-5|TRBV6-1|-
CASTWTLTGTEQPQHF
TGTGCCAGCACCTGGACCCTGACAGGGACGGAGCAGCCCCAGCATTTT
>-|TRBJ2-7|TRBV7-7|-
CASSFQGTGSYEQYF
TGTGCTAGCAGCTTTCAGGGGACCGGGTCCTACGAGCAGTACTTC
>TRBD1|TRBJ1-6|TRBV2|-
CASTPGQYSSPLHF
TGTGCCAGCACCCCGGGACAGTATAGTTCACCCCTCCACTTT
>-|TRBJ2-2|TRBV18|-
CASSPYRVPGELFF
TGTGCCAGCTCACCATACAGGGTTCCCGGGGAGCTGTTTTTT
>TRBD2|TRBJ2-2|TRBV7-2|-
CASSLNLGTTRTGELFF
TGTGCCAGCAGCTTAAATCTTGGGACTACTCGCACCGGGGAGCTGTTTTTT
>-|TRBJ1-1|TRBV11-2|few
CASSASLGAFF
TGTGCCAGCAGCGCCAGCTTGGGAGCTTTCTTT
>-|TRBJ1-1|TRBV7-9|-
CASSLGALNTEAFF
TGTGCCAGCAGCTTAGGTGCCCTTAACACTGAAGCTTTCTTT
>-|TRBJ2-5|TRBV21-1|-
CASRDGTEETQYF
TGTGCCAGCAGGGATGGGACGGAGGAGACCCAGTACTTC
>TRBD2|TRBJ2-1|TRBV20-1|-
CSAPVGGTRYNEQFF
TGCAGTGCTCCGGTCGGGGGGACTCGCTACAATGAGCAGTTCTTC
>-|TRBJ1-5|TRBV5-6|-
CASSPGVFSNQPQHF
TGTGCCAGCAGCCCAGGGGTCTTTAGCAATCAGCCCCAGCATTTT
>TRBD1|TRBJ2-7|TRBV6-1|-
CASNDRDRASYEQYF
TGTGCCAGCAATGACCGGGACAGGGCCTCCTACGAGCAGTACTTC
>TRBD2|TRBJ2-2|TRBV28|few
CASSFLAGGPRELFF
TGTGCCAGCAGTTTTCTAGCGGGGGGGCCCCGGGAGCTGTTTTTT
>TRBD1|TRBJ2-7|TRBV11-3|medium-sized
CASSSETGGYEQYF
TGTGCCAGCAGCTCCGAGACAGGGGGCTACGAGCAGTACTTC
>TRBD2|TRBJ2-4|TRBV15|-
CATSRDVAGTNIQYF
TGTGCCACCAGCAGAGATGTAGCGGGGACAAACATTCAGTACTTC
>-|TRBJ1-1|TRBV25-1|-
CASRLGMNTEAFF
TGTGCCAGCAGACTTGGGATGAACACTGAAGCTTTCTTT
>-|TRBJ1-2|TRBV18|-
CASSPVEGANYGYTF
TGTGCCAGCTCACCAGTGGAGGGGGCTAACTATGGCTACACCTTC
>TRBD1|TRBJ1-2|TRBV2|few
CASRGTGHYGYTF
TGTGCCAGCAGGGGGACAGGGCACTATGGCTACACCTTC
>-|TRBJ2-1|TRBV6-2/TRBV6-3|-
CASSRMDYNNEQFF
TGTGCCAGCAGTCGAATGGACTACAACAATGAGCAGTTCTTC
>TRBD2|TRBJ2-1|TRBV7-2|few
CASSFKLGTSAFGEQFF
TGTGCCAGCAGCTTCAAACTCGGGACTAGCGCATTCGGCGAGCAGTTCTTC
>-|TRBJ2-7|TRBV30|-
CAWTIQGTHEQYF
TGTGCCTGGACCATCCAGGGTACGCACGAGCAGTACTTC
>-|TRBJ1-1|TRBV2|few
CASSEVAEAFF
TGTGCCAGCAGTGAGGTTGCTGAAGCTTTCTTT
>TRBD1|TRBJ1-5|TRBV7-9|-
CASSLGTGGGYDQPQHF
TGTGCCAGCAGCTTGGGGACAGGGGGCGGTTACGATCAGCCCCAGCATTTT
>TRBD1|TRBJ1-3|TRBV6-1|few
CASSVTGFGNTIYF
TGTGCCAGCAGTGTGACAGGGTTCGGAAACACCATATATTTT